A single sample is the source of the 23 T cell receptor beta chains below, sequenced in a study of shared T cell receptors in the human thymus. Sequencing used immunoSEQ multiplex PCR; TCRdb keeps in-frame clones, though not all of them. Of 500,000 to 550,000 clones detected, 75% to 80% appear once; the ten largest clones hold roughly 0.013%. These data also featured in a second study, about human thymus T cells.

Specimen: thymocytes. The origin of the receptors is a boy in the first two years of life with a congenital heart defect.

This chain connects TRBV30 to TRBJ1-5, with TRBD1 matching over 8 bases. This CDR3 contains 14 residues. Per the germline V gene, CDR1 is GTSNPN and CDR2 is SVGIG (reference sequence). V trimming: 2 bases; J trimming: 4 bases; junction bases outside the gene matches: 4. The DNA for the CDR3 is TGTGCCTGGAGTTTGGACAGGGAAAATCAGCCCCAGCATTTT. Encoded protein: CAWSLDRENQPQHF.

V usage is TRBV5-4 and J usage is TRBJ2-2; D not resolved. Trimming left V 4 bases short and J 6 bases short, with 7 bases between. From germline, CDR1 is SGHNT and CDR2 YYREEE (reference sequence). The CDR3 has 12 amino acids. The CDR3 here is CASSPRAGELFF. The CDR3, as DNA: TGTGCCAGCAGCCCCCGGGCCGGGGAGCTGTTTTTT.

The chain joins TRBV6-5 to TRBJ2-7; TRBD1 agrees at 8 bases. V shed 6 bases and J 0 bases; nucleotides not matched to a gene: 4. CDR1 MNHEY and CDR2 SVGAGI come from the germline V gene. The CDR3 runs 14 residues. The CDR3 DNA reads TGTGCCAGCAGCAACCAGGGGGCCTCCTACGAGCAGTACTTC. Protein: CASSNQGASYEQYF.

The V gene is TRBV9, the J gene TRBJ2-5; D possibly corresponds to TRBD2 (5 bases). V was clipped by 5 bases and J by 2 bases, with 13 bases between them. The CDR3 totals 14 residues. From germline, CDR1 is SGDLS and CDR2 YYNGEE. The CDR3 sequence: CASSGLAEQETQYF. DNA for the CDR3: TGTGCCAGCAGTGGTCTAGCCGAGCAAGAGACCCAGTACTTC.

The CDR3: CASSVAQGHTGELFF. The CDR3 DNA follows: TGTGCCAGCAGCGTAGCCCAGGGGCACACCGGGGAGCTGTTTTTT. This chain links TRBV9 with TRBJ2-2; D might be TRBD1 (6 bases). With 0 bases removed from V and 3 bases from J, the gap between germline ends came to 9 bases. CDR1 is SGDLS, CDR2 YYNGEE, per germline. This CDR3 contains 15 residues.

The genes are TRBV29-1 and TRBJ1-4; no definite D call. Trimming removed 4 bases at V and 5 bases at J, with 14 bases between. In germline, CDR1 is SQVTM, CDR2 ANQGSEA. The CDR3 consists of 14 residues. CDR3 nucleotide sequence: TGCAGCGTTGGGTTGTCGGGGAGGAATGAAAAACTGTTTTTT. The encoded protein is CSVGLSGRNEKLFF.

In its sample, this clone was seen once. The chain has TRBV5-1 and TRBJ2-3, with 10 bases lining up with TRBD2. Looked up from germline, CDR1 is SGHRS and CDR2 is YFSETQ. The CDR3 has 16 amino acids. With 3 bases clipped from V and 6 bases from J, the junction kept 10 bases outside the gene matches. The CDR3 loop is CASSSLRLAGGDTQYF. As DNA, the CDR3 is TGCGCCAGCAGCTCCCTACGACTAGCGGGCGGGGATACGCAGTATTTT.

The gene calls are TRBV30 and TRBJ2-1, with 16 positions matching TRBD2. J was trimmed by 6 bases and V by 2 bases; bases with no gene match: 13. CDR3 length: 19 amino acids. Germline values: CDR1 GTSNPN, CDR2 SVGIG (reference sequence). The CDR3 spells CAWSPNTGTSGRAGNEQFF. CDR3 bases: TGTGCCTGGAGTCCCAATACCGGGACTAGCGGGAGGGCAGGCAATGAGCAGTTCTTC.

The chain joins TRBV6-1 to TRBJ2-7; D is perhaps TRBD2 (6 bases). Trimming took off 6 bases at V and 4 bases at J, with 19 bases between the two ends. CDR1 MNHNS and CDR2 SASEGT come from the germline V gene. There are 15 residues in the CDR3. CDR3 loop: CASRTVGGAPYEQYF. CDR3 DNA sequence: TGTGCCAGCAGGACGGTCGGCGGGGCACCTTACGAGCAGTACTTC.

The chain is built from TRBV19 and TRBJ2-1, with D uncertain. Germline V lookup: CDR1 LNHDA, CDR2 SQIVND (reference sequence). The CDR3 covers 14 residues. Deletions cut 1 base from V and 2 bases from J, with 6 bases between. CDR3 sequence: CASSIGGPYNEQFF. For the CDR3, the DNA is TGTGCCAGTAGTATAGGAGGCCCCTACAATGAGCAGTTCTTC.

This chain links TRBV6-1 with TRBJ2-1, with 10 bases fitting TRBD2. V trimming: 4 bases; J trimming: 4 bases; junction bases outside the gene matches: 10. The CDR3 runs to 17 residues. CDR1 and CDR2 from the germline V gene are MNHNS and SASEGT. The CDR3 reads CASSALQREGRYNEQFF. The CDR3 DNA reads TGTGCCAGCAGTGCCCTGCAGCGGGAGGGAAGGTACAATGAGCAGTTCTTC.

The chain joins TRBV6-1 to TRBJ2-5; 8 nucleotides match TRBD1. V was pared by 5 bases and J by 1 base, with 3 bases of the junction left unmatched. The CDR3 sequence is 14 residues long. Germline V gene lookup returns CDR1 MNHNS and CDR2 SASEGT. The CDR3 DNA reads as TGTGCCAGCAGTCACACAGGGGGCCAAGAGACCCAGTACTTC. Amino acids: CASSHTGGQETQYF.

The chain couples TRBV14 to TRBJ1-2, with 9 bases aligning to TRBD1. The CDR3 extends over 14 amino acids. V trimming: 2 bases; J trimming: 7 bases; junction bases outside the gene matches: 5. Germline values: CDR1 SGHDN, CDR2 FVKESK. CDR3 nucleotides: TGTGCCAGCAGCCAAACAGGGGGCGCCGGTGGCTACACCTTC. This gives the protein CASSQTGGAGGYTF.

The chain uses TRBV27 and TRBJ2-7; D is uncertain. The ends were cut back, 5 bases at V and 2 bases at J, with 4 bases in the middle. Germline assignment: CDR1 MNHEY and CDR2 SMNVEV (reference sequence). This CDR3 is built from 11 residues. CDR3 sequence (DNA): TGTGCCAGCAGTCCTCCCTACGAGCAGTACTTC. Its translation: CASSPPYEQYF.

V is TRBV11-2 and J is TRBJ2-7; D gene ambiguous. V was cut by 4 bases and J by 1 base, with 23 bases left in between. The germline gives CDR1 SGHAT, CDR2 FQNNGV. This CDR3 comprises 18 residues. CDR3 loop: CASSSPPGPRSSSYEQYF. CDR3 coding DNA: TGTGCCAGCAGCTCTCCCCCAGGCCCGCGAAGCTCATCCTACGAGCAGTACTTC. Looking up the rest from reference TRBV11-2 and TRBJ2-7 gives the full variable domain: EAGVAQSPRYKIIEKRQSVAFWCNPISGHATLYWYQQILGQGPKLLIQFQNNGVVDDSQLPKDRFSAERLKGVDSTLKIQPAKLEDSAVYLCASSSPPGPRSSSYEQYFGPGTRLTVT.

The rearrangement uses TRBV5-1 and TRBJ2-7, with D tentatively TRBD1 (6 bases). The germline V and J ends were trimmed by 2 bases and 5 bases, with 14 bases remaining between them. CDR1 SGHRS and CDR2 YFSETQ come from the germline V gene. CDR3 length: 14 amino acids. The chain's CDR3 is CASSFLNRDNEQYF. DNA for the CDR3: TGCGCCAGCAGCTTCTTGAACAGGGACAACGAGCAGTACTTC.

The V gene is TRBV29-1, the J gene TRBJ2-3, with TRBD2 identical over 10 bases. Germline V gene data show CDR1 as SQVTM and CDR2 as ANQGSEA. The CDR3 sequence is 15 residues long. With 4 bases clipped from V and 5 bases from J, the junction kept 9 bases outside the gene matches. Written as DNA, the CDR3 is TGCAGCGTTGGTCAGCGGGAGGGGGTTGTAGATACGCAGTATTTT. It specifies CSVGQREGVVDTQYF.

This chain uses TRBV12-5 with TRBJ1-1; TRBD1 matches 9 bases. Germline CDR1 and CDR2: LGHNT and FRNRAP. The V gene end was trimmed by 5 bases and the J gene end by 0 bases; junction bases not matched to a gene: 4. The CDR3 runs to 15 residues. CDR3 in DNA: TGTGCTAGTGGTCCGGACAGGGGAGTGAACACTGAAGCTTTCTTT. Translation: CASGPDRGVNTEAFF.

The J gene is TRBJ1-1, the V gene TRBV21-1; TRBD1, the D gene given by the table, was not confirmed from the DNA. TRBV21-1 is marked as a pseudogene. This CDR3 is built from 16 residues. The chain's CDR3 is CASSKWVEGQLTEAFF. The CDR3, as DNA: TGTGCCAGCAGCAAATGGGTAGAGGGACAGCTCACTGAAGCTTTCTTT.

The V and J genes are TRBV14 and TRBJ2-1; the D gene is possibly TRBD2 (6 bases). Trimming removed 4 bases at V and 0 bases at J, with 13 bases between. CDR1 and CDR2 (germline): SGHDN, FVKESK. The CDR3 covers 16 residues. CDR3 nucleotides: TGTGCCAGCAGCCCGAAGGGACTTCGCTCCTACAATGAGCAGTTCTTC. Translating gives CASSPKGLRSYNEQFF.

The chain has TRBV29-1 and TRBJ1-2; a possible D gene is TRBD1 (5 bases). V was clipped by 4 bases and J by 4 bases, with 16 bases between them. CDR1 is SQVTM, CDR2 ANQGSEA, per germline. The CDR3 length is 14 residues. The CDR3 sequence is CSVGGGSSGYGYTF. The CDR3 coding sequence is TGCAGCGTTGGGGGGGGGAGTTCGGGCTATGGCTACACCTTC.

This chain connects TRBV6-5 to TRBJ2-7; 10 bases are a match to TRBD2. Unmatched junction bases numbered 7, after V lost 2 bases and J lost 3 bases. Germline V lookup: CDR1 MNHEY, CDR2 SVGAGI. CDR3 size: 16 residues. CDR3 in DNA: TGTGCCAGCAGTTACGTTTCGGCTAGCGGGAGCTACGAGCAGTACTTC. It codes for CASSYVSASGSYEQYF.

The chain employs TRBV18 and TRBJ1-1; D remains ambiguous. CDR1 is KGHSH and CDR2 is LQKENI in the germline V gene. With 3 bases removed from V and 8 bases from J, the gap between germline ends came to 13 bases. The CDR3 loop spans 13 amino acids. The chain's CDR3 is CASSPEGEGEAFF. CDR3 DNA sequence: TGTGCCAGCTCACCGGAGGGCGAGGGCGAAGCTTTCTTT.